This TCR beta chain was found in a study of cytomegalovirus exposure and HLA in healthy donors. Overall study results and limits: Later, an analysis found that common viral pathogens appeared to be linked with several of the most significant clusters. Reportedly, fewer N-insertions than the roughly 600-donor mean appeared in an Asian-associated ancestry cluster in a later analysis.

Concerning this clone: The antigen is unknown.

CDR1 and CDR2 from the germline V gene are SNHLY and FYNNEI. V was pared by 7 bases and J by 8 bases, with 10 bases of the junction left unmatched. This CDR3 spans 13 amino acids. This PCR relied on a set of 60 Vbeta primers and 13 Jbeta primers. Repertoires were generated with immunoSEQ multiplex PCR, while TCRdb's copy carries only in-frame clones and drops some. Of fewer than 250,000 clones listed, around 87% are singletons. The source material was PBMCs. This clonotype was sampled from a man between 25 and 39 years old in good health and CMV-seronegative. V gene TRBV2 combines with J gene TRBJ1-2, with 7 bases fitting TRBD1. The CDR3 sequence is CASNENRGVGYTF. Written as DNA, the CDR3 is TGTGCCAGCAACGAAAACAGGGGAGTAGGCTACACCTTC.